This entry describes one T cell receptor (beta chain). Its target is unknown. This record comes from a study of vaccination and CD4 T cells after COVID-19. In the study overall: The post-COVID samples were taken a median about 15 weeks after diagnosis, anywhere from 35 to 161. Cells were stimulated with overlapping spike peptides from SARS-CoV-2, HCoV-NL63, HCoV-OC43 and HCoV-229E. Post-vaccination specimens were collected at a median of about 70 days following dose two (range 14 to 241).

V shed 5 bases and J shed 0 bases, with 13 bases lying between them. This CDR3 is 16 amino acids long. The germline gives CDR1 SGHAT, CDR2 FQNNGV. Treatment defined: approximately nine-day PBMC culture with coronavirus spike peptide pools or control peptides (ViraFEST assay). Sequence data for DNA of cultured CD4+ T cells were generated by the Oncomine TCR Beta short-read assay. MiXCR, applied by TCRdb to the PCR reads, yields one record per CDR3 protein. The repertoire holds about 13,000 distinct CDR3 sequences, with 55% to 65% as singletons. Study results and limitations: A relatively small number of convalescent patients were studied, and no early post-infection timepoints were included.

Sequenced material: CD4+ T cells from blood, cultured in vitro. This chain joins TRBV11-2 and TRBJ2-2; D is undetermined. This clonotype was sampled from a human donor who had recovered from COVID-19. DNA for the CDR3: TGTGCCAGCAGCCCGCGCGGAACAGCGAACACCGGGGAGCTGTTTTTT. It codes for CASSPRGTANTGELFF.